This T cell receptor beta chain stems from a study of neoadjuvant anti-PD-1 for oral cavity cancer. Study-wide background: Patients without progression received a fourth nivolumab dose around day 43, then surgical resection on days 50-56. Points from the study as a whole: Each response group had just three patients in TCR analyses. Larger post-treatment preexisting tumor clones tracked with greater tumor shrinkage.

The CDR3 runs 14 residues. Germline lookup yields CDR1 MDHEN and CDR2 SYDVKM. V was pared by 5 bases and J by 4 bases, with 15 bases between. Time point meaning: after neoadjuvant nivolumab, at surgical resection. Patients had HPV-negative, locally advanced oral cavity squamous cell carcinoma. Only in-frame clones appear in the TCRdb table, and some are missing; sequencing was by immunoSEQ multiplex PCR. The sample lists about 14,000 clones, roughly two fifths occurring once. This clone was recorded at least ten times. Its antigen is not identified. This chain connects TRBV28 to TRBJ2-7; a possible D gene is TRBD2 (6 bases). The source was tumor tissue, collected after nivolumab (anti-PD-1) treatment. The sequence derives from a person between 40 and 85 years old with oral cavity squamous cell carcinoma. The CDR3 coding sequence is TGTGCCAGCAGTATACCTGGGGGGAGTTACGAGCAGTACTTC. Protein: CASSIPGGSYEQYF.